Described below is a single TCR beta chain sequence and its context. What it binds is not known. The data derive from a study of shared clonotypes between healthy human individuals. Study at large: Three men and two women, aged 18 to 49, were donors.

The table came from immunoSEQ multiplex PCR; TCRdb's copy has only in-frame clones and leaves some out. This table holds around 720,000 clones, about three quarters found once. The germline V gene has CDR1 KGHSY and CDR2 FQNENV. The CDR3 spans 16 residues. V was pared by 0 bases and J by 1 base, with 7 bases between. General study findings and limits: With few donors, the genetic and exposure-history diversity represented was limited.

The chain uses TRBV16 and TRBJ2-6; the D is unclear. Sequencing was done on a sample of memory CD4+ T cells sorted from blood. Subset meaning: CD45RA-negative fraction. The clonotype was recovered from a woman aged 25 to 39 in good health. The CDR3 sequence is CASSQSIGSGANVLTF. As DNA, the CDR3 is TGTGCCAGCAGCCAATCGATTGGGTCTGGGGCCAACGTCCTGACTTTC.